This T cell receptor (beta chain) stems from a study of spatial heterogeneity in lung cancer. Study summary: Those follow-up PBMC samples that were available underwent sequencing, at a median interval of roughly 2 years following resection.

Germline lookup yields CDR1 SEHNR and CDR2 FQNEAQ (reference sequence). CDR3 size: 14 residues. V lost 4 bases, J lost 0 bases, and 9 bases lay in between. TCRdb ran MiXCR on the 5' RACE reads and lists one entry per CDR3 protein. The sample lists some 54,000 distinct CDR3 sequences, around 7% occurring once. Time point defined: blood at routine non-recurrence follow-up after resection. Whole RNA came from tumor, nontumor lung or frozen PBMC and was sequenced without being sorted. This clonotype was counted many times. This TCR came from a female donor with early-stage non-small cell lung cancer. The sequences come from PBMCs, collected at follow-up. The chain carries TRBV7-9 and TRBJ1-1; D gene ambiguous. The chain's CDR3 is CASSSGLMNTEAFF. CDR3 sequence (DNA): TGTGCCAGCAGCTCCGGACTTATGAACACTGAAGCTTTCTTT.